The entry that follows covers one T cell receptor beta chain sequence. The antigen is unknown. V gave up 6 bases and J gave up 1 base, with 13 bases separating them. The CDR3 sequence is 14 residues long. The authors used template switching to add a universal primer site and gave cDNA unique molecular identifiers. TCRdb called the 5' RACE reads again in MiXCR, with one record for every CDR3 protein. The data show around 480,000 distinct CDR3 sequences, with approximately 15% seen just once and 0.4% to 0.55% held by the top ten. This specimen comes from a study of identical twins. General study findings and limits: Clonotypes of the beta chain that were abundant in cord blood carried fewer insertions (memory repertoires showed none).

These data were likewise used in another study, on yellow fever vaccine responses in identical twins.

This TCR was recovered from a woman between 18 and 29 years old in good health. The V and J genes are TRBV12-3 or TRBV12-4 and TRBJ2-7, with D unresolved. The sequenced sample was CD4+ T cells sorted from blood. The CDR3, as DNA: TGTGCCAGCAGCTCCAAGGGCCCTTCCTACGAGCAGTACTTC. It yields the protein CASSSKGPSYEQYF.